This entry concerns a single TCR beta chain. V dropped 5 bases and J dropped 6; count of bases not matched to a gene: 14. The CDR3 has 16 amino acids. Per the germline V gene, CDR1 is MNHEY and CDR2 is SMNVEV (reference sequence). Assay used: immunoSEQ multiplex PCR; TCRdb lists only in-frame clones, some missing. Here the sample spans just under 90,000 clones, about 88% being singletons. The record originates from a study of blood T cell repertoires in COVID-19. Study-wide background: Donors in the United States, Italy and Spain gave samples during acute or convalescent COVID-19. T cells, B-cell-depleted T cells, or PBMCs provided the cDNA or gDNA that served as material.

The sample was peripheral blood. The J gene is TRBJ2-7, the V gene TRBV27; 9 bases are a match to TRBD2. This receptor was obtained from a woman older than 75 with acute or convalescent COVID-19. The DNA for the CDR3 is TGTGCCAGCAGTCCTTGGAGGGGGACTAGCCTTTCCGAGCAGTACTTC. Its translation is CASSPWRGTSLSEQYF.